This TCR beta chain was sequenced for a study of naive CD8 T cells in extremely preterm neonates. Study-wide results and limits: Compared with all age groups, preterm neonates showed less repertoire richness. Compared with older groups, preterm CDR3s were shorter, with fewer N additions and less trimming.

Produced via immunoSEQ multiplex PCR; TCRdb's table is partial and in-frame only. The data contain several thousand clones, 95% to 98% of them singletons. Comments on this clone: Its target is not known.

Peripheral blood came from healthy roughly 16-60 month-old surgical children and healthy nonsmoking adults. CDR3 length: 13 residues. V is TRBV21-1 and J is TRBJ1-2. TRBV21-1 is shown as a pseudogene. The clonotype comes from a human donor in good health. Material for sequencing was naive CD8+ T cells from blood. The DNA of the CDR3 is TGTGCCAGCAGCTGGAGTAGTCTGTATGGCTACACCTTC. This gives the protein CASSWSSLYGYTF.